One and the same sample provided the 14 T cell receptor beta chains below, sequenced in a study of blood T cells in healthy people across ages. PCR was performed a second time for roughly 7 to 11 cycles using a sample-barcoded 5' primer and a J-beta primer mix. One entry per CDR3 protein results from TCRdb running MiXCR on the 5' RACE reads. The sample shows more than 1 million distinct CDR3 sequences, 35% to 55% of them seen only once. The sample comprised blood. The source of these receptors is a woman in her fifties or sixties in good health.

This clonotype has more than one count but fewer than ten. J is TRBJ1-5 and V is TRBV5-6; D uncertain. Between the trimmed V and J ends, which lost 0 bases and 7 bases, there was a span of 11 bases. This CDR3 has 14 amino acids. Per germline, CDR1 SGHDT and CDR2 YYEEEE. CDR3 DNA sequence: TGTGCCAGCAGCTTGGGTCGGGTAAACCAGCCCCAGCATTTT. This encodes CASSLGRVNQPQHF.

V and J are TRBV27 and TRBJ2-1; tentatively, D is TRBD1 (5 bases). The CDR3 covers 11 residues. CDR1 and CDR2 (germline): MNHEY, SMNVEV (reference sequence). The V and J ends lost 5 bases and 13 bases respectively, with 12 bases between them. The CDR3 DNA reads as TGTGCCAGCAGTGAAAAGGACACCCAGTTCTTC. It translates to CASSEKDTQFF.

The chain links TRBV28 to TRBJ2-7; 15 bases agree with TRBD2. The germline V gene has CDR1 MDHEN and CDR2 SYDVKM. CDR3 length: 15 residues. J was trimmed by 7 bases and V by 7 bases; bases with no gene match: 8. CDR3 amino acids: CASTLTGLAGGEQYF. The CDR3 DNA follows: TGTGCCAGCACCCTCACAGGACTAGCGGGAGGGGAGCAGTACTTC.

The V call is TRBV10-3, the J call TRBJ2-7, with TRBD1 matching 7 bases. Germline V gives CDR1 ENHRY, CDR2 SYGVKD. This CDR3 spans 14 amino acids. Germline trimming cut 6 bases from V and 2 bases from J; bases unmatched to any gene: 7. In DNA, the CDR3 is TGTGCCATCAGCCTAACGGGACAGACCTACGAGCAGTACTTC. It is translated as CAISLTGQTYEQYF.

There are a few counts of this clonotype. The chain is built from TRBV29-1 and TRBJ2-5, with TRBD2 identical over 7 bases. From germline, CDR1 is SQVTM and CDR2 ANQGSEA. This CDR3 is 14 amino acids long. V dropped 4 bases and J dropped 4; count of bases not matched to a gene: 9. The DNA for the CDR3 is TGCAGCGTTGTTGCGGGAGACCATATAGAGACCCAGTACTTC. Amino acid sequence: CSVVAGDHIETQYF.

This clonotype was recorded at least ten times. The chain is built from TRBV12-3 or TRBV12-4 and TRBJ2-7; D remains unclear. The CDR3 is 16 amino acids. V was pared by 5 bases and J by 0 bases, with 17 bases between. The chain's CDR3 is CASSPRATTSSYEQYF. In DNA, the CDR3 is TGTGCCAGCAGTCCACGCGCTACGACAAGCTCCTACGAGCAGTACTTC.

The chain employs TRBV27 and TRBJ2-1; 8 nucleotides line up with TRBD2. Germline V gene lookup returns CDR1 MNHEY and CDR2 SMNVEV (reference sequence). With V trimmed by 6 bases and J by 0 bases, 4 bases remained unmatched. This CDR3 has 15 residues. The CDR3 loop is CASRTSASSYNEQFF. CDR3 coding DNA: TGTGCCAGCAGGACTAGCGCTAGCTCCTACAATGAGCAGTTCTTC.

The chain links TRBV14 to TRBJ2-7; tentative D call: TRBD2 (5 bases). V was pared by 0 bases and J by 7 bases, with 13 bases between. In germline, CDR1 is SGHDN, CDR2 FVKESK. The CDR3 contains 14 residues. CDR3 sequence reads: CASSQDSGFREQYF. The CDR3 nucleotides are TGTGCCAGCAGCCAAGACTCGGGGTTTCGGGAGCAGTACTTC.

This clonotype was recorded a few times. This rearrangement joins TRBV5-1 to TRBJ2-7; the match to TRBD2 covers 13 bases. Unmatched junction bases numbered 10, after V lost 5 bases and J lost 2 bases. The germline V gene has CDR1 SGHRS and CDR2 YFSETQ. This CDR3 is built from 17 residues. CDR3 amino acids: CASSSGLAGPPAYEQYF. Here the CDR3 DNA reads TGCGCCAGCAGTTCGGGACTAGCGGGACCGCCTGCCTACGAGCAGTACTTC.

The chain employs TRBV29-1 and TRBJ1-1, with a tentative D call TRBD1 (6 bases). This CDR3 has 13 residues. V lost 3 bases and J 6 bases, leaving 14 bases between the germline ends. Germline V gives CDR1 SQVTM, CDR2 ANQGSEA. CDR3 residues: CSVDLGARAEAFF. The CDR3 nucleotides are TGCAGCGTTGACCTGGGGGCGAGAGCTGAAGCTTTCTTT.

The chain is built from TRBV6-5 and TRBJ2-5; D ambiguous. Trimming shortened V by 2 bases and J by 5 bases, and 18 bases separated the two germline ends. Germline CDR1 is MNHEY and CDR2 is SVGAGI. The CDR3 extends over 16 amino acids. The CDR3 sequence is CASSYPFKVGGETQYF. The CDR3 coding sequence is TGTGCCAGCAGTTACCCCTTCAAGGTTGGTGGTGAGACCCAGTACTTC.

This clonotype is a singleton in its sample. Written as DNA, the CDR3 is TGTGCCAGCAGCCATCCGGGACTAGCCGGAGACAATGAGCAGTTCTTC. This translates into CASSHPGLAGDNEQFF. V gene TRBV7-2 combines with J gene TRBJ2-1; 9 bases match TRBD2. After removal of 5 bases from V and 5 bases from J, the junction contained 10 bases not matched to a gene. This CDR3 is 16 amino acids long. CDR1 SGHTA and CDR2 FQGNSA come from the germline V gene.

The CDR3 spells CATSRVGEFRVNEQYF. The CDR3 nucleotides are TGTGCCACCAGCAGAGTAGGAGAGTTCAGGGTTAACGAGCAGTACTTC. The V and J genes are TRBV15 and TRBJ2-7; a possible D gene is TRBD1 (5 bases). The germline V gene encodes CDR1 LNHNV and CDR2 YYDKDF (reference sequence). Trimming pared 1 base from V and 5 bases from J, leaving 18 bases between. The CDR3 is made up of 16 amino acids.

The rearrangement links TRBV21-1 to TRBJ2-5; TRBD2, the table's D call, was not compared with the DNA. TRBV21-1 constitutes a pseudogene. This CDR3 is 16 amino acids long. CDR3 nucleotide sequence: TGTGCCAGCAGCCTTCATAGGAGGTATCGACAAGAGACCCAGTACTTC. Encoded protein: CASSLHRRYRQETQYF.